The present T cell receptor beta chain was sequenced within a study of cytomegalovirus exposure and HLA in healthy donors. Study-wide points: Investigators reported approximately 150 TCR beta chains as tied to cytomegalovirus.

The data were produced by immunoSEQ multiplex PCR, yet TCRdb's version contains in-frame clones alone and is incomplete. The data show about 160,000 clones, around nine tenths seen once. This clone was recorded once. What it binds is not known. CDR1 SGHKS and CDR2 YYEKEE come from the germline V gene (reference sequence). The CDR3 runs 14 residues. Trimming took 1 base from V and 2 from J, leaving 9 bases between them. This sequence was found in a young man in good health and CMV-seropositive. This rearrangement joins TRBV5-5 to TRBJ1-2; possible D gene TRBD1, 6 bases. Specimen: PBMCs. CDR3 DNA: TGTGCCAGCAGCTTGCGAGGACAGAACTATGGCTACACCTTC. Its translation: CASSLRGQNYGYTF.